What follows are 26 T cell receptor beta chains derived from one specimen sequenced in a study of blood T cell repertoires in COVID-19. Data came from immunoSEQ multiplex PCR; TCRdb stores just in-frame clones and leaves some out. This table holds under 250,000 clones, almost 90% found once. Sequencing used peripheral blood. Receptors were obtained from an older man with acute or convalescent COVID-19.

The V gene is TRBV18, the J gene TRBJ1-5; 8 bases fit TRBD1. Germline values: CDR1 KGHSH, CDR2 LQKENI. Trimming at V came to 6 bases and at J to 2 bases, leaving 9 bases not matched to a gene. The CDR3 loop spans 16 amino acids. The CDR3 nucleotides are TGTGCCAGCTCTCCCGGACAGGGCACAGGCAATCAGCCCCAGCATTTT. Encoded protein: CASSPGQGTGNQPQHF.

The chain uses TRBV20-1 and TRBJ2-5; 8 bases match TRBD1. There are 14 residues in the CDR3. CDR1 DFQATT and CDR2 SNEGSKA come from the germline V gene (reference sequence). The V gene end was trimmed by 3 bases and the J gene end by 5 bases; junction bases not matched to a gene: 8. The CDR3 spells CSASLPGGRETQYF. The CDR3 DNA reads TGCAGTGCTAGTCTTCCAGGGGGCCGTGAGACCCAGTACTTC.

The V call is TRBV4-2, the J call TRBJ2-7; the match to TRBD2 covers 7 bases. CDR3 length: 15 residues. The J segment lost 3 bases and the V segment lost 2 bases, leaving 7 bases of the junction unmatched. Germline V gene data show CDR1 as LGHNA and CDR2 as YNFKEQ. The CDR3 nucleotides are TGTGCCAGCAGCCAATCGGCGGGAGCGGGCTACGAGCAGTACTTC. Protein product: CASSQSAGAGYEQYF.

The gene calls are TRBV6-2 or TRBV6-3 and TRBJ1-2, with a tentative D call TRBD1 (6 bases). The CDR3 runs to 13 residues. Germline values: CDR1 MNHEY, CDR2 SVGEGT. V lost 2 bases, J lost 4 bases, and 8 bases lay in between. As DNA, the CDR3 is TGTGCCAGCAGTTACATGGACAGCTATGGCTACACCTTC. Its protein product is CASSYMDSYGYTF.

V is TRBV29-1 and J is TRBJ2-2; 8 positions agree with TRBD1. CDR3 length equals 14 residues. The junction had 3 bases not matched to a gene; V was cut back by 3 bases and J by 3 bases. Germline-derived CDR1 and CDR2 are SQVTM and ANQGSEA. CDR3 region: CSVDRGRDTGELFF. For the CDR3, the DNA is TGCAGCGTTGACAGGGGGCGGGACACCGGGGAGCTGTTTTTT.

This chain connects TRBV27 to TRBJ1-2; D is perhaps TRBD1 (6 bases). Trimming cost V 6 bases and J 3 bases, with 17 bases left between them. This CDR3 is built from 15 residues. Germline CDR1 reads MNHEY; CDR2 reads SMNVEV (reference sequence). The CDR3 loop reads CASSSLGQLDYGYTF. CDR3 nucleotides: TGTGCCAGCAGCTCTCTAGGACAGTTGGACTATGGCTACACCTTC.

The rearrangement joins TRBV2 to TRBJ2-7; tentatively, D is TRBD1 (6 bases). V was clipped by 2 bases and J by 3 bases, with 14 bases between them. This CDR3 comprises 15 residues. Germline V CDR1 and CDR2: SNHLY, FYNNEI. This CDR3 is CASSETGNLDYEQYF. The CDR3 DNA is TGTGCCAGCAGTGAAACAGGGAATCTCGACTACGAGCAGTACTTC.

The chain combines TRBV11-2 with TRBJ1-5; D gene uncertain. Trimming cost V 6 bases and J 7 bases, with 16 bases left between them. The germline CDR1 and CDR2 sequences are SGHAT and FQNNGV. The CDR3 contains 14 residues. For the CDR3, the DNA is TGTGCCAGCAGTCACCCCGGGGTTGGACAGCCCCAGCATTTT. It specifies CASSHPGVGQPQHF.

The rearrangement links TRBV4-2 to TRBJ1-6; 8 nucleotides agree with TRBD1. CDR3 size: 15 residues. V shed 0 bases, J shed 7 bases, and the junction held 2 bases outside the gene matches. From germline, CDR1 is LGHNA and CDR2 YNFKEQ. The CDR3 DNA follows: TGTGCCAGCAGCCAAGAAAACAGGGGGAATTCACCCCTCCACTTT. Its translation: CASSQENRGNSPLHF.

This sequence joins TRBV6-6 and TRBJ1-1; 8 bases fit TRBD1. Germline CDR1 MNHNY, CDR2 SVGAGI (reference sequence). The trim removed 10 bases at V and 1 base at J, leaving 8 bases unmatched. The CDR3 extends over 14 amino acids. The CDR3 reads CATGSGGRNTEAFF. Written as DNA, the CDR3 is TGTGCCACCGGCTCAGGGGGCAGGAACACTGAAGCTTTCTTT.

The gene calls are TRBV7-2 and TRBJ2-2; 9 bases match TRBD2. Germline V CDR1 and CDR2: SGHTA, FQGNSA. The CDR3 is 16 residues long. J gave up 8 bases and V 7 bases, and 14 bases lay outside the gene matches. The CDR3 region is CASTPRGGASTGELFF. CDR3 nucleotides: TGTGCCAGCACCCCTCGCGGGGGGGCTAGCACGGGGGAGCTGTTTTTT.

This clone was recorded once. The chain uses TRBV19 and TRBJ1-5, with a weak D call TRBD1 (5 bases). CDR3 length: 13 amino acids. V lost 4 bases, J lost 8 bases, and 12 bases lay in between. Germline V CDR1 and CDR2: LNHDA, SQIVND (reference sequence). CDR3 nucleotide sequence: TGTGCCAGTAGTACCGGGACTCTCGAGCCCCAGCATTTT. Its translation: CASSTGTLEPQHF.

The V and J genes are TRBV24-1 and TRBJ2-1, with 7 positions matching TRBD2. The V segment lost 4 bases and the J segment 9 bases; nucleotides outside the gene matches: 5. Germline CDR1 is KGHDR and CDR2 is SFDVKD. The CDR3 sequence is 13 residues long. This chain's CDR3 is CATSEGEGSEQFF. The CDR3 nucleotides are TGTGCCACCAGTGAAGGGGAGGGTAGTGAGCAGTTCTTC.

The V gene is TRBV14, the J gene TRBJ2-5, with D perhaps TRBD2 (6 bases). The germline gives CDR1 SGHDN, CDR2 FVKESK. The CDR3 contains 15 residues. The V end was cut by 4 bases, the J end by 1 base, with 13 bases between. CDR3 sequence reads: CASSRLGTAQETQYF. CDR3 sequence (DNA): TGTGCCAGCAGCCGCCTCGGGACTGCCCAAGAGACCCAGTACTTC. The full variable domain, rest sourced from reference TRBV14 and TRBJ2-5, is EAGVTQFPSHSVIEKGQTVTLRCDPISGHDNLYWYRRVMGKEIKFLLHFVKESKQDESGMPNNRFLAERTGGTYSTLKVQPAELEDSGVYFCASSRLGTAQETQYFGPGTRLLVL.

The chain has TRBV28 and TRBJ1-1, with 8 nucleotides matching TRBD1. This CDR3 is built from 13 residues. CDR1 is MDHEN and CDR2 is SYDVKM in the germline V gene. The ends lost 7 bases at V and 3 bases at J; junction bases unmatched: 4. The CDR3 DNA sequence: TGTGCCAGCATCACAGGGGGTCACACTGAAGCTTTCTTT. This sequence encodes CASITGGHTEAFF.

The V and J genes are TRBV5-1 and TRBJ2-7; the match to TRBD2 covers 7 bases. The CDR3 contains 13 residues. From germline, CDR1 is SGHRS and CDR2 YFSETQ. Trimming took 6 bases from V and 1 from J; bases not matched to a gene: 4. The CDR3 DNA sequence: TGCGCCAGCAACCCGGGAGGTTCCTACGAGCAGTACTTC. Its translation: CASNPGGSYEQYF. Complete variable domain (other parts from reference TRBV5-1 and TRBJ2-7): KAGVTQTPRYLIKTRGQQVTLSCSPISGHRSVSWYQQTPGQGLQFLFEYFSETQRNKGNFPGRFSGRQFSNSRSEMNVSTLELGDSALYLCASNPGGSYEQYFGPGTRLTVT.

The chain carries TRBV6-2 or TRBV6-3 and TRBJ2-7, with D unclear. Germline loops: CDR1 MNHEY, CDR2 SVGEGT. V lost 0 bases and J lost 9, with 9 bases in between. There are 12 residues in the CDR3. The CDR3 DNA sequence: TGTGCCAGCAGTTACTCGAGGCTCGGGCAGTACTTC. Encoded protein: CASSYSRLGQYF.

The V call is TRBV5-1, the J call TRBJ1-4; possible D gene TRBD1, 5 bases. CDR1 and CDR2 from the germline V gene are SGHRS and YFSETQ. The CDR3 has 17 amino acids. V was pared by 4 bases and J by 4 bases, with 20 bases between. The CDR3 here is CASSLNPSGAYNEKLFF. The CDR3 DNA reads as TGCGCCAGCAGCCTAAACCCCAGTGGGGCCTATAATGAAAAACTGTTTTTT.

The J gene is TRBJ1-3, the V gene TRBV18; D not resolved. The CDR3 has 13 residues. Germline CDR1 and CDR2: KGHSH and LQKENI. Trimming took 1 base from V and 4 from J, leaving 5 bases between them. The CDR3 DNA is TGTGCCAGCTCACCACTGAGGGGAAACACCATATATTTT. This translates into CASSPLRGNTIYF.

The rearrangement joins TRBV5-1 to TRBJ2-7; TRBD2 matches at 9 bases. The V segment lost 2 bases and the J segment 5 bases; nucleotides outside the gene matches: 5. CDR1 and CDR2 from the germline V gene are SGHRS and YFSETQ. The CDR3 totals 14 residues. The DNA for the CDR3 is TGCGCCAGCAGCTTAATTAGCGGGAGCCACGAGCAGTACTTC. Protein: CASSLISGSHEQYF.

The CDR3 DNA follows: TGTGCCAGCAGCCACGGACAGGGGATGAGGAATGAGCAGTTCTTC. It yields the protein CASSHGQGMRNEQFF. This sequence joins TRBV3-1 (or the pseudogene TRBV3-2) and TRBJ2-1; the match to TRBD1 covers 9 bases. V was clipped by 3 bases and J by 7 bases; unmatched bases: 7. CDR1 and CDR2 (germline): LGHDT, YNNKEL (reference sequence). This CDR3 is 15 amino acids long.

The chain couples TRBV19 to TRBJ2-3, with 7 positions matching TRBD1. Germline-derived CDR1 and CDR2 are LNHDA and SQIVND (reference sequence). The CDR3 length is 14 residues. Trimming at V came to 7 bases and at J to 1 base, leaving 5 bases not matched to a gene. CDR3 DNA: TGTGCCAGTAACCGACAGGGAGGCACAGATACGCAGTATTTT. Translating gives CASNRQGGTDTQYF.

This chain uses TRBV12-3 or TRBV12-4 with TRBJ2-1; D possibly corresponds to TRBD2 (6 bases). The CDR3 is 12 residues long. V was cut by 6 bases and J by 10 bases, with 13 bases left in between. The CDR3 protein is CASSLPGGEQFF. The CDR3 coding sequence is TGTGCCAGCAGCCTCCCAGGAGGGGAGCAGTTCTTC.

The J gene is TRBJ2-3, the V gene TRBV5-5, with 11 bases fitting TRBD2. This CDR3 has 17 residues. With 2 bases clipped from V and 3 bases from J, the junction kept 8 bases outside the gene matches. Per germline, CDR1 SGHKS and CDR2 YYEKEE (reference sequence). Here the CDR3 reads CASSLYMTSGTTDTQYF. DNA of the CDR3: TGTGCCAGCAGCTTATACATGACTAGCGGGACGACAGATACGCAGTATTTT.

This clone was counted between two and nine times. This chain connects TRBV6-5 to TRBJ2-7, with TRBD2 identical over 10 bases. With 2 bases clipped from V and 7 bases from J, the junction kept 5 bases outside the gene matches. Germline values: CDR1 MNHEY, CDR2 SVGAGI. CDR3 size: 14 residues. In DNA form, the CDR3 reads TGTGCCAGCAGTTACAAAGCGGGGGGGCCAGAGCAGTACTTC. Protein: CASSYKAGGPEQYF.

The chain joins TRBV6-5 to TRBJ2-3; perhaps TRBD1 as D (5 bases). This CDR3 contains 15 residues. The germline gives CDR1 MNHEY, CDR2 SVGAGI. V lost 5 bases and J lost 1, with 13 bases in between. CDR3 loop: CASSLSETGTDTQYF. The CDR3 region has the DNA TGTGCCAGCAGTCTCTCCGAGACAGGCACAGATACGCAGTATTTT.